Listed below are T cell receptor beta chains from one sample, sequenced in a study of CD8+CD57+ T cells in acquired aplastic anemia. TCRdb independently ran MiXCR on the reads; one entry per CDR3 protein. The sample yields around 500,000 distinct CDR3 sequences, approximately 32% seen once. The sequenced sample consisted of sorted CD4+, CD8+, or CD8+CD57+ T cells (not recorded which) from PBMCs. The receptors were sampled from a human donor with aplastic anemia. The CDR3 runs from the conserved cysteine through the conserved F or W. The D gene is left open where the match is weak. Clone size appears in some rows only: once, few, many, or a class for an expanded clone.

cdr3_nt cdr3_aa d_call clone_size j_call cdr3_length v_call
TGTGCCAGCAGCACCGGAATAGCGGGGGGCTACAATGAGCAGTTCTTC CASSTGIAGGYNEQFF TRBD2 NA TRBJ2-1 16 TRBV11-2
TGCAGCGTTTTTAACGGTGGTACGAACACTGAAGCTTTCTTT CSVFNGGTNTEAFF NA many TRBJ1-1 14 TRBV29-1
TGCGCCAGCAGCCTCGGGACAGGGGGCCTTCTCGGCTACACCTTC CASSLGTGGLLGYTF TRBD1 NA TRBJ1-2 15 TRBV5-1
TGCAGTGCTAGTTCAGGGGGTTGGGGTCAGCCCCAGCATTTT CSASSGGWGQPQHF TRBD1 many TRBJ1-5 14 TRBV20-1
TGCAGTGCTAGCTTTGGGGACTCCTACAATGAGCAGTTCTTC CSASFGDSYNEQFF NA NA TRBJ2-1 14 TRBV20-1
TGTGCCAGCAGCGTAGGACCAGCGGGTAGCACAGATACGCAGTATTTT CASSVGPAGSTDTQYF NA NA TRBJ2-3 16 TRBV11-2
TGCAGTGCTAGAGACGGCGGCGCTGAAGCTTTCTTT CSARDGGAEAFF NA NA TRBJ1-1 12 TRBV20-1
TGCAGCTCCCGTCTTTCTGGGCGAGCCGAGACCCAGTACTTC CSSRLSGRAETQYF NA NA TRBJ2-5 14 TRBV29-1
TGTGCCACCAGCAGAGCCACAGGGCTTGAAGCTTTCTTT CATSRATGLEAFF NA once TRBJ1-1 13 TRBV15
TGTGCCAGCACCTCCCGGACGGACGAAGAGACCCAGTACTTC CASTSRTDEETQYF NA many TRBJ2-5 14 TRBV7-9
TGTGCCAGCAGCCCAGAAGACAGGTACGAGCAGTACTTC CASSPEDRYEQYF NA NA TRBJ2-7 13 TRBV2
TGTGCCAGCACCCCGGGACAGGGGGCGATCTACGAGCAGTACTTC CASTPGQGAIYEQYF TRBD1 few TRBJ2-7 15 TRBV25-1
TGTGCCAGCAGTAATAAAGAGACCCAGTACTTC CASSNKETQYF NA few TRBJ2-5 11 TRBV14
TGTGCCATCAGTGGGCCCAGCTCCTACGAGCAGTACTTC CAISGPSSYEQYF NA many TRBJ2-7 13 TRBV10-3
TGCAGTGCTGGAGGGACGATGGGTACTGAAGCTTTCTTT CSAGGTMGTEAFF NA NA TRBJ1-1 13 TRBV20-1
TGTGCCAGCAGCGTTGGAGGGGGACAACCGAACACCGGGGAGCTGTTTTTT CASSVGGGQPNTGELFF NA NA TRBJ2-2 17 TRBV9
TGCGCCAGCAGCACCGAACAGGGAAGACGCTACGAGCAGTACTTC CASSTEQGRRYEQYF NA NA TRBJ2-7 15 TRBV5-1
TGTGCCAGCAGCCTGGACTCTTCCTCCTACAATGAGCAGTTCTTC CASSLDSSSYNEQFF NA few TRBJ2-1 15 TRBV5-4
TGTGCCAGCAGCTTAATGCAGATGTACACCGGGGAGCTGTTTTTT CASSLMQMYTGELFF NA NA TRBJ2-2 15 TRBV7-9
TGTGCCAGTAGTATAGGTGGCAGGGAAAGTGGCTACACCTTC CASSIGGRESGYTF NA NA TRBJ1-2 14 TRBV19
TGTGCCAGCAGTTACTCAACCGGGTACCCCTATAATTCACCCCTCCACTTT CASSYSTGYPYNSPLHF NA NA TRBJ1-6 17 TRBV6-2/TRBV6-3
TGCAGTGCTAGCTTGCCGGGACAGGTGTATCAGCCCCAGCATTTT CSASLPGQVYQPQHF TRBD1 NA TRBJ1-5 15 TRBV20-1
TGTGCCAGCAGCTTGTTAGGGACAGGGTATGAGCAGTTCTTC CASSLLGTGYEQFF TRBD1 NA TRBJ2-1 14 TRBV11-3
TGTGCCAGCAGTGTCCAAATAAACACCGGGGAGCTGTTTTTT CASSVQINTGELFF NA once TRBJ2-2 14 TRBV6-1
TGCGCCAGCAGCCAAGCGCGAGGTCCGGGGCGGCTCAACGTCCTGACTTTC CASSQARGPGRLNVLTF NA NA TRBJ2-6 17 TRBV4-1
TGTGCCAGCTCACCACCAGGGACAAATTATGGCTACACCTTC CASSPPGTNYGYTF NA NA TRBJ1-2 14 TRBV18
TGTGCCAGCAGCTCCTCGGGCAATGAGCAGCTCTTC CASSSSGNEQLF NA NA TRBJ2-1 12 TRBV7-2
TGCGCCAGCAGCAGTATAGGGACCAGGGGGCGTTACGAGCAGTACTTC CASSSIGTRGRYEQYF TRBD1 NA TRBJ2-7 16 TRBV10-2
TGCAGTGCCCACAGGGGCTTGAACACTGAAGCTTTCTTT CSAHRGLNTEAFF TRBD1 NA TRBJ1-1 13 TRBV20-1
TGTGCCAGCAGCGTAGTAGGTCTAAGCTCAGATACGCAGTATTTT CASSVVGLSSDTQYF NA few TRBJ2-3 15 TRBV9
TGTGCCAGCAGTATACGGGACGGACCCTACAATGAGCAGTTCTTC CASSIRDGPYNEQFF NA few TRBJ2-1 15 TRBV2
TGCAGTGCCACCCGGGACAGGGAGACCCAGTACTTC CSATRDRETQYF TRBD1 many TRBJ2-5 12 TRBV20-1
TGTGATCAAGACAATGAGCAGTTCTTC CDQDNEQFF NA few TRBJ2-1 9 TRBV7-2
TGTGCCAGTAGTAATCTAGGACAGGGGCTCTCTGAAGCTTTCTTT CASSNLGQGLSEAFF TRBD1 few TRBJ1-1 15 TRBV19
TGCAGTGCTAGTGACAGGGGGGGCTATGGCTACACCTTC CSASDRGGYGYTF TRBD1 NA TRBJ1-2 13 TRBV20-1
TGTGCCAGCAGCTTAGAAGGGATGGACTATGAGCAGTTCTTC CASSLEGMDYEQFF NA NA TRBJ2-1 14 TRBV7-3
TGTGCCAGCAGCTCCTTCCCGGGGGGAGAGACCCAGTACTTC CASSSFPGGETQYF TRBD2 few TRBJ2-5 14 TRBV10-3
TGTGCCAGCAGCGTCGGGACTAGCGGAACCTACGAGCAGTACTTC CASSVGTSGTYEQYF TRBD2 few TRBJ2-7 15 TRBV9
TGCGCCAGCAGCCAAAAACAGCAGTCGGGCTACACCTTC CASSQKQQSGYTF NA once TRBJ1-2 13 TRBV5-1
TGCGCCAGCAGCCGGAGGGTCGCAGGTGAGGGGAATTGGTGGAATGAGCAGTTCTTC CASSRRVAGEGNWWNEQFF NA NA TRBJ2-1 19 TRBV5-1
TGTGCCAGCAGCTTAGAAACGCCGGCCGGGGAGCTGTTTTTT CASSLETPAGELFF NA NA TRBJ2-2 14 TRBV7-9
TGCAGCGTTGGACTCGATGACTACACCTTC CSVGLDDYTF NA NA TRBJ1-2 10 TRBV29-1
TGCAGTGCTGGGCGGGGACAGGCCGATAATTCACCCCTCCACTTT CSAGRGQADNSPLHF TRBD1 NA TRBJ1-6 15 TRBV20-1
TGCAGTGCTAGAGAGGCAGGAGGTAATTCACCCCTCCACTTT CSAREAGGNSPLHF NA many TRBJ1-6 14 TRBV20-1
TGTGCCAGTAGTATCTCGGCAGGGCCGATCTATGGCTACACCTTC CASSISAGPIYGYTF NA many TRBJ1-2 15 TRBV19
TGCAGCGTGCTGCGCGCCTACGAGCAGTACTTC CSVLRAYEQYF NA NA TRBJ2-7 11 TRBV29-1